Each of the 22 T cell receptor beta chains below was sequenced from the same sample in a study of T cell repertoires in cytomegalovirus infection. TCRdb fed the reads into MiXCR, producing one record per CDR3 protein. The profile covers some 270,000 distinct CDR3 sequences, with approximately 15% appearing a single time and about half taken by the ten largest. Sequencing was carried out using CD8+ T cells from PBMCs. The receptors stem from a human donor in good health (CMV status not recorded). Some clones in this sample may be carry-over from other donors' samples.

This chain connects TRBV12-5 to TRBJ1-2, with 7 positions matching TRBD1. The CDR3 totals 16 residues. V lost 3 bases, J lost 0 bases, and 7 bases stayed unmatched. Germline V CDR1 and CDR2: LGHNT, FRNRAP. The CDR3 coding sequence is TGTGCTAGTGGTTTCCACGAGGACAGGACTAACTATGGCTACACCTTC. The encoded protein is CASGFHEDRTNYGYTF.

The table lists this clonotype with many counts. The CDR3 here is CASSPYRDRFLGEQYF. The CDR3 DNA reads as TGTGCCAGCAGCCCGTACCGGGACAGGTTTCTCGGCGAGCAGTACTTC. The V gene is TRBV7-2, the J gene TRBJ2-7; TRBD1 matches at 8 bases. V trimming: 5 bases; J trimming: 6 bases; junction bases outside the gene matches: 15. The CDR3 is 16 residues long. Germline V gene data show CDR1 as SGHTA and CDR2 as FQGNSA.

This clonotype was observed at least ten times. The rearrangement links TRBV7-6 to TRBJ2-5; 7 bases are a match to TRBD1. Germline assignment: CDR1 SGHVS and CDR2 FNYEAQ. The CDR3 totals 14 residues. The V gene end was trimmed by 5 bases and the J gene end by 2 bases; junction bases not matched to a gene: 5. CDR3 DNA: TGTGCCAGCAGCCCTGGGACAGTACAAGAGACCCAGTACTTC. Translating it yields CASSPGTVQETQYF. Complete variable domain (other parts from reference TRBV7-6 and TRBJ2-5): GAGVSQSPRYKVTKRGQDVALRCDPISGHVSLYWYRQALGQGPEFLTYFNYEAQQDKSGLPNDRFSAERPEGSISTLTIQRTEQRDSAMYRCASSPGTVQETQYFGPGTRLLVL.

This clonotype was detected a few times. The chain uses TRBV5-1 and TRBJ2-1; 11 bases fit TRBD2. The germline gives CDR1 SGHRS, CDR2 YFSETQ. V lost 0 bases and J lost 0; bases outside the gene matches: 5. This CDR3 spans 18 amino acids. The CDR3 DNA follows: TGCGCCAGCAGCTTGGCTAGCGGGGGGCTTAGCTCCTACAATGAGCAGTTCTTC. Protein: CASSLASGGLSSYNEQFF.

This clonotype was observed many times. This chain joins TRBV12-3 or TRBV12-4 and TRBJ1-1; unclear D gene. Trimming removed 6 bases at V and 1 base at J, with 9 bases between. CDR3 length: 13 amino acids. The CDR3 sequence is CASRDPWNTEAFF. The CDR3 DNA reads TGTGCCAGCAGGGATCCGTGGAACACTGAAGCTTTCTTT.

The sample holds a few counts of this clonotype. J is TRBJ2-2 and V is TRBV6-6, with a possible D match to TRBD1 (5 bases). Germline V gene lookup returns CDR1 MNHNY and CDR2 SVGAGI (reference sequence). The CDR3 extends over 15 amino acids. The V end was cut by 5 bases, the J end by 5 bases, with 15 bases between. The chain's CDR3 is CASSTFGAGTGELFF. Here the CDR3 DNA reads TGTGCCAGCAGTACTTTTGGGGCTGGGACCGGGGAGCTGTTTTTT.

In this sample, this clonotype turned up a few times. The J gene is TRBJ1-4, the V gene TRBV10-3, with D tentatively TRBD1 (5 bases). Germline V gene lookup returns CDR1 ENHRY and CDR2 SYGVKD. The CDR3 has 15 residues. V was cut by 5 bases and J by 4 bases, with 14 bases left in between. The DNA for the CDR3 is TGTGCCATCAGTCAGAGCCCAGGACATAATGAAAAACTGTTTTTT. Protein: CAISQSPGHNEKLFF.

On this clonotype: A read error is possible here, since a much larger clone lies one base away. As the CDR3 is not closed by the conserved phenylalanine or tryptophan, this likely results from a read error. V usage is TRBV7-4 and J usage is TRBJ2-2, with D perhaps TRBD1 (5 bases). Germline assignment: CDR1 SGHVT and CDR2 SQSDAQ. V was trimmed by 2 bases and J by 4 bases, leaving 14 bases between them. The CDR3 sequence is 16 residues long. The CDR3 region is CASSLKGREVTGELFS. In DNA, the CDR3 is TGTGCCAGCAGCTTAAAGGGCAGGGAAGTCACCGGGGAGCTGTTTTCT.

This chain joins TRBV7-9 and TRBJ2-7, with unresolved D. The CDR3 has 12 residues. CDR1 and CDR2 (germline): SEHNR, FQNEAQ (reference sequence). V was shortened by 1 base and J by 5 bases, with 6 bases between the two germline ends. For the CDR3, the DNA is TGTGCCAGCAGCTTAGACTACCACGAGCAGTACTTC. Residues: CASSLDYHEQYF.

This clonotype showed up just a few times. At one end, the junction sequence differs from germline, possibly due to a read error. This chain uses TRBV12-3 or TRBV12-4 with TRBJ1-2, with D uncertain. The length of the CDR3 is 17 residues. CDR3 in amino acids: CASSLAPSRQANSGYTF. In nucleotides, the CDR3 is TGTGCCAGCAGTTTAGCGCCTTCGCGACAAGCTAACTCTGGCTACACCTTC.

This clonotype has a count of ten or more. The CDR3 sequence is CASREAGQQDTEAFF. CDR3 DNA: TGTGCCAGCAGGGAAGCGGGACAGCAGGACACTGAAGCTTTCTTT. The chain carries TRBV7-6 and TRBJ1-1; TRBD1 aligns across 7 bases. This CDR3 has 15 amino acids. The ends lost 6 bases at V and 3 bases at J; junction bases unmatched: 10. Looked up from germline, CDR1 is SGHVS and CDR2 is FNYEAQ.

CDR3 nucleotides: TGCGCCAGCACCTCATTGAGGGGGGGGGAAAATGAGCAGTTCTTC. Translating it yields CASTSLRGGENEQFF. This chain joins TRBV23-1 and TRBJ2-1, with D possibly being TRBD2 (7 bases). TRBV23-1 belongs to the ORF category, with a function that is uncertain. The germline V and J ends were trimmed by 7 bases and 7 bases, with 20 bases remaining between them. The CDR3 length is 15 residues.

This clonotype came up a few times. This chain joins TRBV19 and TRBJ2-7; perhaps TRBD2 as D (6 bases). Deletions cut 3 bases from V and 2 bases from J, with 11 bases between. Looked up from germline, CDR1 is LNHDA and CDR2 is SQIVND (reference sequence). The CDR3 contains 14 residues. Written as DNA, the CDR3 is TGTGCCAGTAGTATCGGAGGGGTTGCCTACGAGCAGTACTTC. This encodes CASSIGGVAYEQYF.

The J gene is TRBJ2-1, the V gene TRBV5-6, with 7 bases lining up with TRBD2. This CDR3 has 13 residues. Unmatched junction bases numbered 6, after V lost 8 bases and J lost 4 bases. Looked up from germline, CDR1 is SGHDT and CDR2 is YYEEEE. CDR3 DNA sequence: TGTGCCAGTTGGACTAGTGCGTACAATGAGCAGTTCTTC. It codes for CASWTSAYNEQFF. Complete variable domain (other parts from reference TRBV5-6 and TRBJ2-1): DAGVTQSPTHLIKTRGQQVTLRCSPKSGHDTVSWYQQALGQGPQFIFQYYEEEERQRGNFPDRFSGHQFPNYSSELNVNALLLGDSALYLCASWTSAYNEQFFGPGTRLTVL.

CDR3 region: CASSFRDSNTGELFF. The CDR3 DNA reads as TGTGCCAGCAGCTTTAGGGATTCGAACACCGGGGAGCTGTTTTTT. The chain couples TRBV11-3 to TRBJ2-2; D remains unclear. The V and J ends lost 3 bases and 0 bases respectively, with 8 bases between them. Germline V gene sequence: CDR1 SGHNT, CDR2 YENEEA. The CDR3 extends over 15 amino acids.

This clonotype was recorded a few times. The V gene is TRBV27, the J gene TRBJ2-2; 7 nucleotides align to TRBD1. J was trimmed by 4 bases and V by 4 bases; bases with no gene match: 9. The CDR3 runs 16 residues. CDR1 MNHEY and CDR2 SMNVEV come from the germline V gene (reference sequence). As DNA, the CDR3 is TGTGCCAGCAGTTCACGAGGGGACAGTACCACCGGGGAGCTGTTTTTT. It codes for CASSSRGDSTTGELFF.

The chain is built from TRBV6-5 and TRBJ2-1, with 8 nucleotides matching TRBD1. This CDR3 contains 12 residues. Germline V lookup: CDR1 MNHEY, CDR2 SVGAGI. V shed 6 bases, J shed 10 bases, and the junction held 5 bases outside the gene matches. CDR3 amino acids: CASRPGQGEQFF. In DNA form, the CDR3 reads TGTGCCAGCAGGCCAGGACAGGGCGAGCAGTTCTTC.

This clonotype was found many times. V usage is TRBV7-9 and J usage is TRBJ1-1; 7 nucleotides agree with TRBD1. The V gene's germline CDR1 is SEHNR and CDR2 FQNEAQ (reference sequence). With V trimmed by 2 bases and J by 2 bases, 5 bases remained unmatched. The CDR3 length is 15 residues. Here the CDR3 reads CASSLSTGANTEAFF. In nucleotides, the CDR3 is TGTGCCAGCAGCTTAAGCACAGGGGCTAACACTGAAGCTTTCTTT.

Ten or more counts support this clonotype. V is TRBV7-2 and J is TRBJ1-2, with a possible D match to TRBD1 (5 bases). Germline V gives CDR1 SGHTA, CDR2 FQGNSA. CDR3 length equals 12 residues. V lost 5 bases and J 4 bases, leaving 8 bases between the germline ends. The CDR3 protein is CASSPQGYGYTF. The DNA of the CDR3 is TGTGCCAGCAGCCCCCAGGGCTATGGCTACACCTTC.

The chain employs TRBV12-5 and TRBJ1-5; 7 bases are a match to TRBD1. Germline V lookup: CDR1 LGHNT, CDR2 FRNRAP. This CDR3 has 18 amino acids. V shed 3 bases and J 2 bases; nucleotides not matched to a gene: 13. DNA for the CDR3: TGTGCTAGTGGTTTCCACACCGCAAACAGGGGCGGCAATCAGCCCCAGCATTTT. Its protein product is CASGFHTANRGGNQPQHF.

This clonotype was recorded a few times. The rearrangement joins TRBV6-1 to TRBJ2-7; D is possibly TRBD1 (5 bases). CDR1 and CDR2 (germline): MNHNS, SASEGT. Trimming cost V 5 bases and J 5 bases, with 19 bases left between them. This CDR3 has 15 amino acids. The CDR3 DNA is TGTGCCAGCAGTTATTCCCGCGCAGGGATGAACGAGCAGTACTTC. Translation: CASSYSRAGMNEQYF.

This clonotype showed up many times. The chain has TRBV5-1 and TRBJ2-7; a possible D gene is TRBD2 (6 bases). There are 14 residues in the CDR3. V was cut by 0 bases and J by 5 bases, with 12 bases left in between. Germline V gene sequence: CDR1 SGHRS, CDR2 YFSETQ. CDR3 bases: TGCGCCAGCAGCTTGGCTCTGCGGGGCCACGAGCAGTACTTC. This sequence encodes CASSLALRGHEQYF.